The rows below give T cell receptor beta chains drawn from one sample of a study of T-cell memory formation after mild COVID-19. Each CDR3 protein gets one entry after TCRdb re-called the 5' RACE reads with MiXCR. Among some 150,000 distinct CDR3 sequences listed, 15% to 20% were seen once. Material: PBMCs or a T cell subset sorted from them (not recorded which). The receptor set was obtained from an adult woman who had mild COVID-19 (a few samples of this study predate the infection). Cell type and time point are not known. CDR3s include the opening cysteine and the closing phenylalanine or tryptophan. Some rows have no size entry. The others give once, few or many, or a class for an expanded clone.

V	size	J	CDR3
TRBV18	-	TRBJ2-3	CASSPGLADTQYF
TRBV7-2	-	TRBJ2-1	CASSLAGTSPGEQFF
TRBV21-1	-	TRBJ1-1	CASRLPALAGAFF
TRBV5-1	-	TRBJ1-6	CASSHRGGNSPLHF
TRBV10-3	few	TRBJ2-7	CAISPLAGRYEQYF
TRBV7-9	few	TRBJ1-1	CASSLREVNTEAFF
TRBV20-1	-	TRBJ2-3	CSVREEVDTQYF
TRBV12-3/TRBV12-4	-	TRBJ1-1	CASSLGRGRRVLAFF
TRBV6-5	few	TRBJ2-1	CASSYGLAGPYNEQFF
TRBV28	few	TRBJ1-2	CASSWHSSEGYTF
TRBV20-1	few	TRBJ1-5	CSARKGPSNQPQHF
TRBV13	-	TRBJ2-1	CASSPLRGPYNEQFF
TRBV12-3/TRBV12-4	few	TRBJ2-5	CASSTTSGQETQYF
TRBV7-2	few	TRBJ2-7	CASSLVFRVKAADEQYF
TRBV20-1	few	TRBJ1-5	CSARDPYRGNQPQHF
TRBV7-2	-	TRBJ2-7	CASSPRGGRGREQYF
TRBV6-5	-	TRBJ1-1	CASSYRKDTEAFF
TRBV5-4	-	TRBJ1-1	CASSLGLGTTEAFF
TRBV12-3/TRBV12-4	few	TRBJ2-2	CASSLDTYTGELFF
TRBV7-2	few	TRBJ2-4	CASSLAPQGRANIQYF
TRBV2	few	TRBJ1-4	CASKRQATNEKLFF
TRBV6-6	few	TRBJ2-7	CASSRAGLPPEQYF
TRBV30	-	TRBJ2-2	CAWSPGQGDTGELFF
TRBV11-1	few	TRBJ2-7	CASSLGGKYEQYF
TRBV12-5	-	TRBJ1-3	CASGLGGGSGNTIYF
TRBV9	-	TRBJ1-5	CASSATGQSYQPQHF
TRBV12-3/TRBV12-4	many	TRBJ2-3	CASSLIAGAPDTQYF
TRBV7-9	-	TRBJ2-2	CASKYSTANTGELFF
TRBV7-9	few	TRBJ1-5	CASSLQTVNQPQHF
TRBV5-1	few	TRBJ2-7	CASSRDSASSYEQYF
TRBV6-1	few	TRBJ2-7	CASRGDVSPGEQYF
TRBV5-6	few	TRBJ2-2	CASSFRDSNTGELFF
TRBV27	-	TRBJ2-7	CASSPSGASFHEQYF
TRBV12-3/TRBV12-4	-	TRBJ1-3	CASSLRRSGTGLSGNTIYF
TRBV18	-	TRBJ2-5	CASSPRAGTAQETQYF
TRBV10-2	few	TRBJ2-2	CAIQQGHNTGELFF
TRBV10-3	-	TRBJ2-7	CAIKASGESYEQYF
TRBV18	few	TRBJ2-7	CASSPSVSSYEQYF